This T cell receptor (beta chain) was identified during a study of blood T cell repertoires in COVID-19. TCRdb keeps only in-frame clones here, not all; method: immunoSEQ multiplex PCR. The data show roughly 59,000 clones, with about 81% seen just once and around a sixth held by the top ten. This CDR3 region has 13 residues. The ends were cut back, 4 bases at V and 6 bases at J, with 12 bases in the middle. Germline CDR1 WNHNN, CDR2 SYGVQD (reference sequence). This receptor was identified in a man older than 75 with acute or convalescent COVID-19. The rearrangement links TRBV10-1 to TRBJ1-2, with a tentative D call TRBD1 (6 bases). Sequenced: peripheral blood. CDR3 protein: CASSGWTAHGYTF. Here the CDR3 DNA reads TGCGCCAGCAGTGGTTGGACAGCTCATGGCTACACCTTC.